The rows below give T cell receptor beta chains drawn from one sample of a study of T cell responses to AZD1222 COVID-19 vaccine. Sequencing was performed with immunoSEQ multiplex PCR; in TCRdb, only in-frame clones are kept and a portion is missing. Of about 110,000 clones in the sample, roughly 90% were seen once. The sequencing here drew on peripheral blood, taken on day 0 of MenACWY control vaccination. Source of these receptors: an adult in good health. Both conserved end residues are part of each CDR3. D genes are given only for firm matches. Expanded clones get a size class; other rows say once, few or many, or leave the size out.

V: TRBV6-5
J: TRBJ1-1
D: NA
size: NA
CDR3: CASSYSYQVSTEAFF
DNA: TGTGCCAGCAGTTACTCTTACCAGGTGAGCACTGAAGCTTTCTTT

V: TRBV18
J: TRBJ2-7
D: NA
size: once
CDR3: CASSPRYGDSWPSEQYF
DNA: TGTGCCAGCTCACCACGATACGGGGATAGTTGGCCTTCCGAGCAGTACTTC

V: TRBV28
J: TRBJ2-1
D: TRBD1
size: NA
CDR3: CASSFIQGATQSEQFF
DNA: TGTGCCAGCAGTTTTATCCAGGGGGCGACCCAGAGTGAGCAGTTCTTC

V: TRBV9
J: TRBJ2-2
D: NA
size: NA
CDR3: CASSVGGQANTGELFF
DNA: TGTGCCAGCAGCGTAGGGGGACAAGCGAACACCGGGGAGCTGTTTTTT

V: TRBV27
J: TRBJ1-5
D: NA
size: NA
CDR3: CASSFSAGEDNQPQHF
DNA: TGTGCCAGCAGTTTTTCGGCAGGGGAGGACAATCAGCCCCAGCATTTT

V: TRBV5-1
J: TRBJ1-2
D: NA
size: few
CDR3: CASSPGPEVGGYTF
DNA: TGCGCCAGCAGCCCCGGACCCGAGGTCGGCGGCTACACCTTC

V: TRBV9
J: TRBJ1-6
D: TRBD1
size: NA
CDR3: CASSVGGGDRSSPLHF
DNA: TGTGCCAGCAGCGTTGGTGGTGGGGACAGGAGTTCACCCCTCCACTTT

V: TRBV3-1/TRBV3-2
J: TRBJ1-2
D: NA
size: NA
CDR3: CASSQDSNYGYTF
DNA: TGTGCCAGCAGCCAAGACAGCAACTATGGCTACACCTTC

V: TRBV30
J: TRBJ1-1
D: TRBD1
size: once
CDR3: CAWSHRGWNTEAFF
DNA: TGTGCCTGGAGTCACAGGGGTTGGAACACTGAAGCTTTCTTT

V: TRBV4-2
J: TRBJ2-7
D: NA
size: NA
CDR3: CASSQVGTEQYF
DNA: TGTGCCAGCAGCCAAGTGGGGACCGAGCAGTACTTC

V: TRBV2
J: TRBJ2-7
D: NA
size: NA
CDR3: CASSEWGVGFSYEQYF
DNA: TGTGCCAGCAGTGAATGGGGGGTCGGGTTCTCCTACGAGCAGTACTTC

V: TRBV5-8
J: TRBJ1-1
D: NA
size: NA
CDR3: CASSLQTFTEAFF
DNA: TGTGCCAGCAGCCTTCAGACGTTCACTGAAGCTTTCTTT

V: TRBV18
J: TRBJ1-6
D: NA
size: NA
CDR3: CASSPSTDSPLHF
DNA: TGTGCCAGCTCACCAAGCACGGATTCACCCCTCCACTTT

V: TRBV12-3/TRBV12-4
J: TRBJ1-5
D: NA
size: NA
CDR3: CASSFEVQAQHF
DNA: TGTGCCAGCAGTTTTGAGGTCCAGGCCCAGCATTTT

V: TRBV24-1
J: TRBJ2-3
D: NA
size: NA
CDR3: CATSAGRSSTDTQYF
DNA: TGTGCCACCAGTGCAGGGCGTTCTAGCACAGATACGCAGTATTTT

V: TRBV18
J: TRBJ1-2
D: TRBD1
size: NA
CDR3: CASSTVQGDGYTF
DNA: TGTGCCAGCTCAACAGTACAGGGGGATGGCTACACCTTC

V: TRBV5-4
J: TRBJ2-3
D: TRBD1
size: NA
CDR3: CASRFERDRGFDTQYF
DNA: TGTGCCAGCAGGTTCGAGAGGGACAGGGGGTTCGATACGCAGTATTTT

V: TRBV19
J: TRBJ1-5
D: NA
size: NA
CDR3: CASSDPGHYSNQPQHF
DNA: TGTGCCAGTAGTGACCCGGGACACTATAGCAATCAGCCCCAGCATTTT

V: TRBV5-1
J: TRBJ2-5
D: TRBD2
size: NA
CDR3: CASSLTGGAETQYF
DNA: TGCGCCAGCAGCTTGACCGGGGGGGCAGAGACCCAGTACTTC

V: TRBV11-3
J: TRBJ1-1
D: NA
size: NA
CDR3: CASSLEAGEAFF
DNA: TGTGCCAGCAGCTTAGAAGCAGGGGAAGCTTTCTTT

V: TRBV6-4
J: TRBJ2-7
D: NA
size: NA
CDR3: CASSDCEQYF
DNA: TGTGCCAGCAGTGACTGCGAGCAGTACTTC

V: TRBV29-1
J: TRBJ1-5
D: NA
size: NA
CDR3: CSVSTGLGRSNQPQHF
DNA: TGCAGCGTAAGCACAGGGCTGGGGCGTAGCAATCAGCCCCAGCATTTT

V: TRBV6-5
J: TRBJ2-4
D: NA
size: NA
CDR3: CASSTGFAKNIQYF
DNA: TGTGCCAGCAGTACAGGGTTTGCCAAAAACATTCAGTACTTC

V: TRBV5-4
J: TRBJ1-2
D: NA
size: NA
CDR3: CASSLAGLDGYTF
DNA: TGTGCCAGCAGCTTGGCGGGGTTGGATGGCTACACCTTC

V: TRBV11-2
J: TRBJ2-1
D: TRBD2
size: NA
CDR3: CASSPLAGVYNEQFF
DNA: TGTGCCAGCAGCCCCTTGGCGGGGGTCTACAATGAGCAGTTCTTC

V: TRBV7-9
J: TRBJ2-1
D: NA
size: once
CDR3: CASSSFRAEQFF
DNA: TGTGCCAGCAGCTCCTTCCGAGCGGAGCAGTTCTTC

V: TRBV27
J: TRBJ1-2
D: TRBD1
size: NA
CDR3: CASSTTGGSLGGYTF
DNA: TGTGCCAGCAGTACGACAGGGGGCAGTCTAGGTGGCTACACCTTC

V: TRBV18
J: TRBJ2-7
D: TRBD1
size: NA
CDR3: CASSLPGQRSYEQYF
DNA: TGTGCCAGCTCACTCCCGGGACAGAGGTCCTACGAGCAGTACTTC

V: TRBV30
J: TRBJ1-3
D: NA
size: NA
CDR3: CAWSVQGTGNTIYF
DNA: TGTGCCTGGAGTGTACAAGGGACTGGAAACACCATATATTTT

V: TRBV25-1
J: TRBJ1-2
D: TRBD1
size: NA
CDR3: CASSLTGGYGYTF
DNA: TGTGCCAGCAGCCTGACAGGGGGGTATGGCTACACCTTC

V: TRBV5-1
J: TRBJ1-5
D: TRBD1
size: once
CDR3: CASSLVPAQGDQPQHF
DNA: TGCGCCAGCAGCTTGGTCCCCGCGCAGGGGGATCAGCCCCAGCATTTT

V: TRBV2
J: TRBJ2-7
D: TRBD1
size: NA
CDR3: CASSEAGQGSYEQYF
DNA: TGTGCCAGCAGTGAAGCCGGACAGGGAAGCTACGAGCAGTACTTC

V: TRBV9
J: TRBJ2-2
D: TRBD1
size: NA
CDR3: CASSARGDRVAGELFF
DNA: TGTGCCAGCAGCGCGAGGGGAGACAGGGTAGCCGGGGAGCTGTTTTTT

V: TRBV13
J: TRBJ2-1
D: TRBD2
size: NA
CDR3: CASSPVSGGLYNEQFF
DNA: TGTGCCAGCAGCCCTGTGTCGGGGGGGCTTTACAATGAGCAGTTCTTC

V: TRBV5-1
J: TRBJ2-3
D: TRBD1
size: NA
CDR3: CASSRGQGQLDTQYF
DNA: TGCGCCAGCAGCCGCGGACAGGGCCAGCTAGATACGCAGTATTTT

V: TRBV7-8
J: TRBJ1-1
D: NA
size: NA
CDR3: CASSLAWVGTEAFF
DNA: TGTGCCAGCAGCTTAGCTTGGGTCGGCACTGAAGCTTTCTTT

V: TRBV9
J: TRBJ1-5
D: TRBD1
size: NA
CDR3: CASSVGTGEGNQPQHF
DNA: TGTGCCAGCAGCGTAGGGACAGGGGAGGGCAATCAGCCCCAGCATTTT

V: TRBV28
J: TRBJ1-1
D: NA
size: few
CDR3: CASSLSRGAFF
DNA: TGTGCCAGCAGTTTATCAAGGGGAGCTTTCTTT

V: TRBV7-9
J: TRBJ1-2
D: NA
size: NA
CDR3: CASSSQDRYGYTF
DNA: TGTGCCAGCAGCTCCCAGGACCGCTATGGCTACACCTTC

V: TRBV10-2
J: TRBJ2-7
D: TRBD1
size: NA
CDR3: CATGTGYSEQYF
DNA: TGCGCCACCGGGACAGGGTATTCCGAGCAGTACTTC

V: TRBV18
J: TRBJ1-1
D: NA
size: NA
CDR3: CASSPRVFMNTEAFF
DNA: TGTGCCAGCTCACCCCGAGTATTCATGAACACTGAAGCTTTCTTT

V: TRBV28
J: TRBJ1-1
D: NA
size: NA
CDR3: CASSSTVNTEAFF
DNA: TGTGCCAGCAGCTCCACAGTGAACACTGAAGCTTTCTTT

V: TRBV4-1
J: TRBJ2-2
D: NA
size: NA
CDR3: CASSLARGTRDRAGELFF
DNA: TGCGCCAGCAGCCTCGCCCGCGGGACCCGGGACCGGGCGGGGGAGCTGTTTTTT

V: TRBV6-5
J: TRBJ1-1
D: NA
size: NA
CDR3: CASSYARGHTEAFF
DNA: TGTGCCAGCAGTTACGCCAGGGGCCACACTGAAGCTTTCTTT

V: TRBV29-1
J: TRBJ2-7
D: TRBD1
size: NA
CDR3: CSVDRGLGSEQYF
DNA: TGCAGCGTGGACAGGGGGCTTGGTTCCGAGCAGTACTTC

V: TRBV30
J: TRBJ1-3
D: NA
size: NA
CDR3: CAWTRGGSGNTIYF
DNA: TGTGCCTGGACCCGAGGGGGCTCTGGAAACACCATATATTTT

V: TRBV7-6
J: TRBJ1-2
D: TRBD1
size: once
CDR3: CASSLAGQDGYGYTF
DNA: TGTGCCAGCAGCTTAGCTGGACAGGACGGCTATGGCTACACCTTC

V: TRBV24-1
J: TRBJ1-5
D: NA
size: NA
CDR3: CATSDSQGPSNQPQHF
DNA: TGTGCCACCAGTGATTCCCAGGGTCCGAGCAATCAGCCCCAGCATTTT

V: TRBV29-1
J: TRBJ1-1
D: NA
size: NA
CDR3: CSVDPGQGRREAFF
DNA: TGCAGCGTTGATCCGGGACAAGGACGACGGGAAGCTTTCTTT

V: TRBV19
J: TRBJ2-3
D: NA
size: NA
CDR3: CASSRGTLPDTQYF
DNA: TGTGCCAGTAGTCGCGGAACCTTACCAGATACGCAGTATTTT

V: TRBV7-9
J: TRBJ1-2
D: NA
size: NA
CDR3: CASSHLSRQWGYTF
DNA: TGTGCCAGCAGCCACCTCTCCCGACAATGGGGCTACACCTTC

V: TRBV5-6
J: TRBJ2-3
D: TRBD2
size: NA
CDR3: CASSLRGGRTDTQYF
DNA: TGTGCCAGCAGCTTGCGGGGGGGCCGAACAGATACGCAGTATTTT

V: TRBV28
J: TRBJ1-5
D: NA
size: NA
CDR3: CASSTLEGNQPQHF
DNA: TGTGCCAGCAGCACCCTCGAGGGCAATCAGCCCCAGCATTTT

V: TRBV28
J: TRBJ2-2
D: NA
size: NA
CDR3: CASRRGTNTGELFF
DNA: TGTGCCAGTCGTCGGGGGACGAACACCGGGGAGCTGTTTTTT

V: TRBV6-2/TRBV6-3
J: TRBJ1-1
D: NA
size: NA
CDR3: CASSYRTDMNTEAFF
DNA: TGTGCCAGCAGTTATAGAACAGACATGAACACTGAAGCTTTCTTT

V: TRBV3-1/TRBV3-2
J: TRBJ1-4
D: TRBD1
size: once
CDR3: CASSALGQGAATNEKLFF
DNA: TGTGCCAGCAGCGCTCTCGGACAGGGGGCCGCAACTAATGAAAAACTGTTTTTT

V: TRBV6-4
J: TRBJ2-1
D: TRBD2
size: NA
CDR3: CASSDGAGAYNEQFF
DNA: TGTGCCAGCAGTGACGGAGCGGGGGCATACAATGAGCAGTTCTTC

V: TRBV3-1/TRBV3-2
J: TRBJ1-3
D: TRBD1
size: NA
CDR3: CASSQELGQANTIYF
DNA: TGTGCCAGCAGCCAAGAACTGGGACAGGCAAACACCATATATTTT

V: TRBV6-1
J: TRBJ2-6
D: NA
size: NA
CDR3: CASSETESGANVLTF
DNA: TGTGCCAGCAGTGAAACCGAGTCTGGGGCCAACGTCCTGACTTTC

V: TRBV19
J: TRBJ1-6
D: TRBD1
size: NA
CDR3: CASSRQGADSPLHF
DNA: TGTGCCAGTAGTAGACAGGGGGCGGACTCACCCCTCCACTTT